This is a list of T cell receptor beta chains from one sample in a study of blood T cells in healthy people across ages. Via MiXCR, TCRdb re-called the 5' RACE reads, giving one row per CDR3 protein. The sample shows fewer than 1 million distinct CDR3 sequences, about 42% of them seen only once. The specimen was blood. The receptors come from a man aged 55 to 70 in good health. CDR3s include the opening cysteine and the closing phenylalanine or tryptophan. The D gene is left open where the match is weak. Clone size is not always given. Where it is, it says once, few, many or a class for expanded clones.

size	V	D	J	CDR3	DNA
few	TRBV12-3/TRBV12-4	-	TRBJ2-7	CASSFVGFNEQYF	TGTGCCAGCAGTTTCGTAGGGTTCAACGAGCAGTACTTC
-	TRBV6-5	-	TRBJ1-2	CASSYSYGSNYGYTF	TGTGCCAGCAGTTACTCATACGGATCTAACTATGGCTACACCTTC
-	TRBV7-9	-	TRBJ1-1	CASSQRNTNTEAFF	TGTGCCAGCAGTCAACGTAACACGAACACTGAAGCTTTCTTT
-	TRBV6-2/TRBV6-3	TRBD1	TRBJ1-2	CASINSGTGLYGYTF	TGTGCCAGCATCAATTCCGGGACAGGCCTCTATGGCTACACCTTC
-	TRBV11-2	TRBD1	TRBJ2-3	CASGTGGSTDTRYF	TGTGCCAGCGGAACAGGGGGAAGCACAGATACGCGGTATTTT
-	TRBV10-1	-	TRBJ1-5	CASQDSLNQPQHF	TGCGCCAGCCAGGACAGCCTAAATCAGCCCCAGCATTTT
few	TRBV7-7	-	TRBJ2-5	CASSFGADRKETQYF	TGTGCTAGCAGCTTTGGGGCGGACAGAAAAGAGACCCAGTACTTC
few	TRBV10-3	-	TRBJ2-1	CAINRGHEQFF	TGTGCCATCAATAGGGGTCATGAGCAGTTCTTC
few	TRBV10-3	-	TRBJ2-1	CAISEPQGTMVQFF	TGTGCCATCAGTGAGCCTCAGGGTACGATGGTGCAGTTCTTC
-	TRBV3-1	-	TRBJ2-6	CASSQGDTSSGANVLTF	TGTGCCAGCAGCCAAGGTGATACCAGCTCTGGGGCCAACGTCCTGACTTTC
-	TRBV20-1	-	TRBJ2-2	CSARLAGELFF	TGCAGTGCTAGATTAGCCGGGGAGCTGTTTTTT
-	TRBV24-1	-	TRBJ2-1	CATSDFNGQFF	TGTGCCACCAGTGATTTCAATGGGCAGTTCTTC
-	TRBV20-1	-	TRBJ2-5	CSASFLRVEETQYF	TGCAGTGCTAGTTTTTTGAGAGTGGAAGAGACCCAGTACTTC
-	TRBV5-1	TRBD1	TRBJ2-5	CASSTGQGLETQYF	TGCGCCAGCAGCACGGGACAGGGATTGGAGACCCAGTACTTC
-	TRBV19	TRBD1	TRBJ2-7	CASSTKTGNYEQYF	TGTGCCAGTAGTACAAAGACAGGGAACTACGAGCAGTACTTC
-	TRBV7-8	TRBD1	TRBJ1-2	CASSPRDRGRDYGYTF	TGTGCCAGCAGCCCCCGGGACAGGGGGCGCGACTATGGCTACACCTTC
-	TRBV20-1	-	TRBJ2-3	CSANLAATDTQYF	TGCAGTGCTAATTTAGCCGCCACAGATACGCAGTATTTT
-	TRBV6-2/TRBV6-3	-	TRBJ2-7	CASSYSRTRGGYEQYF	TGTGCCAGCAGTTACTCGAGGACCCGCGGTGGGTACGAGCAGTACTTC
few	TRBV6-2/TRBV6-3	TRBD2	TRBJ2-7	CASSYSFQRGGLAYEQYF	TGTGCCAGCAGTTACTCGTTTCAGCGGGGGGGCCTTGCCTACGAGCAGTACTTC
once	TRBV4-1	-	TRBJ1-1	CASSQEGNVEAFF	TGCGCCAGCAGCCAAGAAGGCAACGTTGAAGCTTTCTTT
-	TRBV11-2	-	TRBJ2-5	CASSLDRGAVETQYF	TGTGCCAGCAGCTTAGATCGGGGTGCGGTCGAGACCCAGTACTTC
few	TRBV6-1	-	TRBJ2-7	CASSVQGLGGYEQYF	TGTGCCAGCAGTGTACAGGGTTTGGGGGGCTACGAGCAGTACTTC
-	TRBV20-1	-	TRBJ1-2	CSAPTGDKDYYTF	TGCAGTGCCCCAACGGGGGATAAGGATTACTACACCTTC